This T cell receptor (beta chain) was recovered during a study of cytomegalovirus exposure and HLA in healthy donors. Background on the study: Earlier, 100 million or so unique TCR beta sequences were recovered from approximately 180 million T cells by an analysis. Findings and limits, study-wide: Later on, an analysis showed TCR association rates differing by HLA locus, with DRB1 the most and HLA-C the fewest.

PCR amplification relied on 60 Vbeta primers (plus 13 Jbeta primers). Here immunoSEQ multiplex PCR was the method, and the copy in TCRdb shows in-frame clones only, minus some. The sample consists of under 150,000 clones, roughly 79% of them appearing once. Of note for this clone: The antigen is not known.

The CDR3 contains 15 residues. Between the trimmed V and J ends, which lost 0 bases and 2 bases, there was a span of 11 bases. Germline CDR1 and CDR2: SGDLS and YYNGEE. This rearrangement joins TRBV9 to TRBJ2-5; tentative D call: TRBD1 (6 bases). The sequenced sample consisted of PBMCs. The receptor was isolated from a woman aged 45-59 years in good health and CMV-seronegative. The CDR3 nucleotides are TGTGCCAGCAGCGTAGGGACAGCGACTCAAGAGACCCAGTACTTC. It codes for CASSVGTATQETQYF.